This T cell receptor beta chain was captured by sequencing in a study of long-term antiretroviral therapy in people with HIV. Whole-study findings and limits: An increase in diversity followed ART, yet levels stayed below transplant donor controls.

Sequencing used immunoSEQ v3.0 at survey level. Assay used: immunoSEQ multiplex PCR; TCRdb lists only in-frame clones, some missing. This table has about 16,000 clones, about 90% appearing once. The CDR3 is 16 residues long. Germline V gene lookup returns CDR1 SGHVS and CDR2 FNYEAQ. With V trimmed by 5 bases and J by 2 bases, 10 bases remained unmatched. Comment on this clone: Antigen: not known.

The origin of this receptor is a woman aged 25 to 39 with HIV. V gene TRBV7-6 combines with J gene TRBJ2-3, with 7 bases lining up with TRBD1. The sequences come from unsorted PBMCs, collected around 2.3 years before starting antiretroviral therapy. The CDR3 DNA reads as TGTGCCAGCAGCCAGCCCCGGGACAGCCTCACAGATACGCAGTATTTT. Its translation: CASSQPRDSLTDTQYF.